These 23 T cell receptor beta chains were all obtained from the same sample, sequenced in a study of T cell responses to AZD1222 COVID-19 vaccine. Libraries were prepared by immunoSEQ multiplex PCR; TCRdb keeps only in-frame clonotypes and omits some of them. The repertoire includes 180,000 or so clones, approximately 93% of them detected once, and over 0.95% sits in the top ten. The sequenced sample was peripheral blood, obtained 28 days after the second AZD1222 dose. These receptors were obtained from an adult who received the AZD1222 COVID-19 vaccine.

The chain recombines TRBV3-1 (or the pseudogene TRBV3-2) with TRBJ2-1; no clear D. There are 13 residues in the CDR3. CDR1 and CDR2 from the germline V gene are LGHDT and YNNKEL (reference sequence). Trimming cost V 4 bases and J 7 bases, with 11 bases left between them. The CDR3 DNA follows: TGTGCCAGCAGCCCCACGGAAGTGAATGAGCAGTTCTTC. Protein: CASSPTEVNEQFF.

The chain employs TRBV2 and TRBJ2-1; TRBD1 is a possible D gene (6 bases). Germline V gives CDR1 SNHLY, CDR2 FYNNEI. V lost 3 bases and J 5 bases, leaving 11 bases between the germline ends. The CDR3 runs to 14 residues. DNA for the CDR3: TGTGCCAGCAGTGAGGGACAAGTACACAATGAGCAGTTCTTC. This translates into CASSEGQVHNEQFF.

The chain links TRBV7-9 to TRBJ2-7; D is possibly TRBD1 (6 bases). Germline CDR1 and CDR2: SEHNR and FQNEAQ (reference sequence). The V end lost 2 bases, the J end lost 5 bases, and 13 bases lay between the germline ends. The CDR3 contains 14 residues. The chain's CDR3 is CASSLQQGVDEQYF. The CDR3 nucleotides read TGTGCCAGCAGCTTACAACAGGGTGTCGACGAGCAGTACTTC.

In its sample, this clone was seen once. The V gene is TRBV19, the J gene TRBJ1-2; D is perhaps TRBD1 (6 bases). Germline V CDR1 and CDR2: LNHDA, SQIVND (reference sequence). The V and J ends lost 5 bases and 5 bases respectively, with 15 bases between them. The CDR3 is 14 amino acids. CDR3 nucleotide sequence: TGTGCCAGTAGTTTCCAGGGACATACTTATGGCTACACCTTC. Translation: CASSFQGHTYGYTF.

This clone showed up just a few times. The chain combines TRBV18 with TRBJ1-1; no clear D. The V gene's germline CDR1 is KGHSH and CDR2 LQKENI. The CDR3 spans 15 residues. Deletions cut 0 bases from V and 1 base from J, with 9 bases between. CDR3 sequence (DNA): TGTGCCAGCTCACCACCCTCGGCTGGGAACACTGAAGCTTTCTTT. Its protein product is CASSPPSAGNTEAFF.

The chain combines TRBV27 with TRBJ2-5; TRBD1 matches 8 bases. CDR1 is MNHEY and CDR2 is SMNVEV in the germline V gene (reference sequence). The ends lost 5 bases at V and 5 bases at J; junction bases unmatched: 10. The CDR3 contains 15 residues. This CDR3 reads CASSPAGQAGETQYF. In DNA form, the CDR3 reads TGTGCCAGCAGTCCCGCGGGACAGGCCGGGGAGACCCAGTACTTC.

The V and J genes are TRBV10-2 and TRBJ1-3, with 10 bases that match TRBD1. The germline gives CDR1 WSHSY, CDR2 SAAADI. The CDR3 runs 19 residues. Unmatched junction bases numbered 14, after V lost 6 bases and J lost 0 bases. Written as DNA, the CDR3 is TGCGCCAGCAGCCCCGGGACAGGGGCAAGTTGGGACTCTGGAAACACCATATATTTT. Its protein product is CASSPGTGASWDSGNTIYF.

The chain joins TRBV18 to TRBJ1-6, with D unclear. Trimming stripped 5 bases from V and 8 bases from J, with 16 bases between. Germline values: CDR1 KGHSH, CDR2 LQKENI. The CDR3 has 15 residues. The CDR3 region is CASSSDPVGDSPLHF. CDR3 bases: TGTGCCAGCTCATCCGACCCGGTCGGGGATTCACCCCTCCACTTT.

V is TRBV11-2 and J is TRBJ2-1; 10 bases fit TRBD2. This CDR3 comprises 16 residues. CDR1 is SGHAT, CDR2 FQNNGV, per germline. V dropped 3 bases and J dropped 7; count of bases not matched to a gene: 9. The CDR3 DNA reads TGTGCCAGCAGCTTCTCCAGCGGGGGGGCATGGAATGAGCAGTTCTTC. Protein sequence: CASSFSSGGAWNEQFF.

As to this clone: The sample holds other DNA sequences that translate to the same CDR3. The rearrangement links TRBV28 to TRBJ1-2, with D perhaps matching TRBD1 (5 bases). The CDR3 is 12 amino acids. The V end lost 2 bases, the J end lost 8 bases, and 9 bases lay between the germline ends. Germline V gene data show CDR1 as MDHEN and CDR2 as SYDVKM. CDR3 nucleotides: TGTGCCAGCAGTTTAGGGGGGTACGGCTACACCTTC. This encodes CASSLGGYGYTF.

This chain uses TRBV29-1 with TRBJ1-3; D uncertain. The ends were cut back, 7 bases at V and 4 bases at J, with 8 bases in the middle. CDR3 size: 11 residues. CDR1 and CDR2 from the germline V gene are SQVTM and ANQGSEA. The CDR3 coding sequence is TGCAGCGGGATTTGGGGAAACACCATATATTTT. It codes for CSGIWGNTIYF.

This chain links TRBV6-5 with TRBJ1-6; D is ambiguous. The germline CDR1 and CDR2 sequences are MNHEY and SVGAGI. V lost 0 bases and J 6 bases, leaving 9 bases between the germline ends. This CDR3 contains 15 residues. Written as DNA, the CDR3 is TGTGCCAGCAGTTACTCTAGTGAACTTAATTCACCCCTCCACTTT. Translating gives CASSYSSELNSPLHF.

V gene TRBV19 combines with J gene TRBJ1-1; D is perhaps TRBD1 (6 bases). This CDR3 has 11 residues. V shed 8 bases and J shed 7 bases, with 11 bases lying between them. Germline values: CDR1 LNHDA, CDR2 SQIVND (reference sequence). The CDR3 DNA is TGTGCCAGTTCACAGGGAAATGAAGCTTTCTTT. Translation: CASSQGNEAFF.

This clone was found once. The DNA for the CDR3 is TGTGCCAGCAGAACCCAAATGACAGCTAACTATGGCTACACCTTC. Protein: CASRTQMTANYGYTF. V is TRBV6-6 and J is TRBJ1-2; D might be TRBD1 (5 bases). The V gene lost 6 bases and the J gene lost 0 bases, with 14 bases spanning the gap. The CDR3 has 15 amino acids. Germline lookup yields CDR1 MNHNY and CDR2 SVGAGI (reference sequence).

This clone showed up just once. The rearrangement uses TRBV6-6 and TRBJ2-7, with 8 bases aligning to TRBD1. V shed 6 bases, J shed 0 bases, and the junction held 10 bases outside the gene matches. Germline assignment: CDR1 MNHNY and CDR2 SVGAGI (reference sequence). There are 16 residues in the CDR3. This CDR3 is CASRAQWTGSSYEQYF. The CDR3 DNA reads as TGTGCCAGCAGAGCTCAATGGACAGGGAGCTCCTACGAGCAGTACTTC.

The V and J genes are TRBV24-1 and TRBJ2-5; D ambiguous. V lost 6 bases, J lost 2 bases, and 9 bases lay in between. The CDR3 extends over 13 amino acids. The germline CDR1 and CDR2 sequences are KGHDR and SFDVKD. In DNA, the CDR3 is TGTGCCACCAGTACAGATTCGCAAGAGACCCAGTACTTC. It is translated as CATSTDSQETQYF.

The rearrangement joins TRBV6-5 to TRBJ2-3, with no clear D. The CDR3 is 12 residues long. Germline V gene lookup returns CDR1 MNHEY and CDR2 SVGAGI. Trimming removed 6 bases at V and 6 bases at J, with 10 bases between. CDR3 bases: TGTGCCAGCAGCTTGGAGTCGGATACGCAGTATTTT. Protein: CASSLESDTQYF.

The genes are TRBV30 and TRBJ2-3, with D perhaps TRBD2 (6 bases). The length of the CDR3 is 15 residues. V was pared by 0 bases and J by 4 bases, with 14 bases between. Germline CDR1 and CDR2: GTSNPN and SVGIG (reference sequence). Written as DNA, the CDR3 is TGTGCCTGGAGTGTACGGGACTTAAGAGCAGATACGCAGTATTTT. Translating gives CAWSVRDLRADTQYF.

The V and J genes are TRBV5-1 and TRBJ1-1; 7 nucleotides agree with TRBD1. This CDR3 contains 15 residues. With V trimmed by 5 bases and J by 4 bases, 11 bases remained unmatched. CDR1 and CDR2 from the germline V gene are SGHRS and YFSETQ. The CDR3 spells CASRQQGEVGTEAFF. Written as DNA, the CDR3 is TGCGCCAGCAGGCAGCAGGGGGAGGTTGGCACTGAAGCTTTCTTT.

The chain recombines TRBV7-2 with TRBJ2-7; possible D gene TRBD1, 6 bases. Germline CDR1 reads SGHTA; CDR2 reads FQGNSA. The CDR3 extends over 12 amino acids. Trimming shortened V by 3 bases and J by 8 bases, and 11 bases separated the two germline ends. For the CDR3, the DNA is TGTGCCAGCAGCTTGGACAGCCTGAAGCAGTACTTC. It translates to CASSLDSLKQYF.

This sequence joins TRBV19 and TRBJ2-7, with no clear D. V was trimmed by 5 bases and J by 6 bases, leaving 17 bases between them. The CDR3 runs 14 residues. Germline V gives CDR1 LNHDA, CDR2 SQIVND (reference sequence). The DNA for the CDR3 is TGTGCCAGTAGTTCCCGATTACCCCGTCCCGAGCAGTACTTC. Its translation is CASSSRLPRPEQYF.

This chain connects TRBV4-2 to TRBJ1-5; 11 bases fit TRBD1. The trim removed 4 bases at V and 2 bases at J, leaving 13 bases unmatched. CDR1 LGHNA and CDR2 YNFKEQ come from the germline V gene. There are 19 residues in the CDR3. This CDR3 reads CASSPGVGQGAPGNQPQHF. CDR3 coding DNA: TGTGCCAGCAGCCCAGGGGTTGGACAGGGGGCGCCAGGCAATCAGCCCCAGCATTTT.

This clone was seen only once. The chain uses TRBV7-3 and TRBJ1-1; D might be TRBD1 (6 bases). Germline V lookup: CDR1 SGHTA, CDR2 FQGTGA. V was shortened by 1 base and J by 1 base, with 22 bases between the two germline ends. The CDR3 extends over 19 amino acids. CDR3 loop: CASSLIGLGSGEWNTEAFF. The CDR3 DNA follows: TGTGCCAGCAGCTTAATTGGGTTGGGGTCAGGGGAATGGAACACTGAAGCTTTCTTT.